The sequence of this TCR beta chain was determined in a study of T cell repertoires in Merkel cell carcinoma (dated by TCRdb to between 2018 and 2021). Describing the broader study: Patients with prior intralesional immunotherapy or systemic immune checkpoint blockade before the biopsy were excluded. MCPyV-specific clonotypes were initially defined through tetramer sorting, cloning and paired TCR sequencing of expanded tumor-infiltrating lymphocytes. Inclusion required a diagnosis of MCPyV-positive Merkel cell carcinoma and successful in vitro expansion of tumor-infiltrating lymphocytes. Broad study findings and their caveats: Normal tissue biopsies were not studied.

According to the germline V gene, CDR1 reads MNHEY and CDR2 reads SVGAGI. Reading from cysteine to phenylalanine, the CDR3 counts 15 amino acids. Only the CDR3 part of the read is kept: 45 bases, read in frame from the first base. The germline ends are 15 bases apart after V is trimmed by 6 bases and J by 4 bases. Study subjects had biopsy-confirmed Merkel cell carcinoma that was MCPyV-positive, and every subject had positive serum antibodies to T-antigen. Genomic DNA was extracted from six adjacent 10-micron frozen tumor sections without any cell sorting or culture. Tumor biopsy tissue of roughly 5 x 5 x 5 mm was frozen in optimal cutting temperature compound. In the frozen biopsy, scout sections stained with hematoxylin and eosin confirmed plenty of Merkel cell carcinoma along with infiltrating cells. Of note for this clone: Which antigen it targets is not known. Per-base quality was not reported, and no clone a single base away is much larger than it.

TRB CDR3 sequencing and data processing of tumor genomic DNA were performed with the immunoSEQ assay. TCRdb provides this immuneACCESS table in a form limited to in-frame rearrangements. Some clones are lacking; in checked studies, under half of them reflect an unresolved V gene, and why the rest are absent is not known. The sample records about 15,000 clones, 76% of which are singletons. The leading ten clones occupy about 15% of the sample. The TCR comes from an adult with Merkel cell carcinoma. The sample comprised tumor tissue. The chain is assembled from TRBV6-5 and TRBJ2-2; TRBD1 is possibly the D segment (5 matching bases). The DNA is TGTGCCAGCAGGCCCAGGGCAAGAGGCACCGGGGAGCTGTTTTTT. Its amino acids are CASRPRARGTGELFF.